The rows below give T cell receptor beta chains drawn from one sample of a study of cytomegalovirus exposure and HLA in healthy donors. Generated by immunoSEQ multiplex PCR, the TCRdb table keeps only in-frame clones and is missing some. The table lists approximately 90,000 clones, roughly three quarters of them singletons. The sequenced sample consisted of PBMCs. All receptors derive from a man aged 30 to 45 in good health and CMV-seronegative. Both conserved end residues are part of each CDR3. The D gene is left open where the match is weak. Expanded clones get a size class; other rows say once, few or many, or leave the size out.

DNA | CDR3 | J | size | V | D
TGTGCCAGTAGAGGAGGCGGGGATACGCAGTATTTT | CASRGGGDTQYF | TRBJ2-3 | NA | TRBV19 | NA
TGTGCCAGCAGCCCGGAACTCGGGACATACTATGGCTACACCTTC | CASSPELGTYYGYTF | TRBJ1-2 | NA | TRBV4-2 | NA
TGCGCCAGCAGCTTGGCAGTAGCGGGAGGCACAGATACGCAGTATTTT | CASSLAVAGGTDTQYF | TRBJ2-3 | NA | TRBV5-1 | TRBD2
TGTGCCAGCAGCGGAAGTACAGAGTGGAAAAACACCGGGGAGCTGTTTTTT | CASSGSTEWKNTGELFF | TRBJ2-2 | NA | TRBV13 | NA
TGTGCCAGCAGCTTAATCGGACAGTTTTATGGCTACACCTTC | CASSLIGQFYGYTF | TRBJ1-2 | once | TRBV7-9 | NA
TGTGCCAGCAGCCTTTTTAGGACAGGGGGCCACGAGCAGTACTTC | CASSLFRTGGHEQYF | TRBJ2-7 | NA | TRBV6-5 | TRBD1
TGTGCCAGCAGCCAACAGGGCGGTCGAGAGACCCAGTACTTC | CASSQQGGRETQYF | TRBJ2-5 | NA | TRBV14 | NA
TGTGCCAGCAGGAGGGACTCTGGGGCCAACGTCCTGACTTTC | CASRRDSGANVLTF | TRBJ2-6 | NA | TRBV2 | NA
TGTGCCAGCAGCTTAGGGACTAACCCGAAGAGTAGGGAGACCCAGTACTTC | CASSLGTNPKSRETQYF | TRBJ2-5 | NA | TRBV7-9 | NA
TGTGCCAGCAGGGAAAAGGGAGCATCTCGCGGTGAGCAGTTCTTC | CASREKGASRGEQFF | TRBJ2-1 | once | TRBV6-1 | NA
TGTGCCAGCAGCCCTTTAGATGAGCAGTTCTTC | CASSPLDEQFF | TRBJ2-1 | NA | TRBV7-9 | NA
TGTGCCAGCAGCGACGGGGATGAGCAGTTCTTC | CASSDGDEQFF | TRBJ2-1 | NA | TRBV5-4 | NA
TGCGCCAGCAGTCCCCCCGACAGGGCGATATCCTATGGCTACACCTTC | CASSPPDRAISYGYTF | TRBJ1-2 | NA | TRBV23-1 | TRBD1
TGTGCCAGCAGCTCGGCCCGGGACAGACGACTTAATGAAAAACTGTTTTTT | CASSSARDRRLNEKLFF | TRBJ1-4 | few | TRBV11-2 | TRBD1
TGTGCCAGCAACCCCCCGACAGGAAGGGTGGGCGAGCAGTACTTC | CASNPPTGRVGEQYF | TRBJ2-7 | once | TRBV7-9 | NA
TGTGCCAGCAACTTAGTCGGACTAGTCCCCGGGGAGCTGTTTTTT | CASNLVGLVPGELFF | TRBJ2-2 | NA | TRBV11-2 | TRBD2
TGTGCCAGCAGTACAGGACAGGGGGGTTCCTACAATGAGCAGTTCTTC | CASSTGQGGSYNEQFF | TRBJ2-1 | NA | TRBV28 | TRBD1
TGTGCCAGCTCACCACCAGGGACAGGGAGGACTGAAGCTTTCTTT | CASSPPGTGRTEAFF | TRBJ1-1 | medium-sized | TRBV18 | TRBD1
TGTGCCAGCACTTTGGGACAGGGACTTTCACCCCTCCACTTT | CASTLGQGLSPLHF | TRBJ1-6 | once | TRBV28 | TRBD1
TGTGCCAGCAACCAATTCTCAGGGGGTCAGGAGACCCAGTACTTC | CASNQFSGGQETQYF | TRBJ2-5 | NA | TRBV28 | TRBD1
TGCGCCAGCAGCCAAGAGTCCGGGACAGGGTCGGCCGGGGAGCTGTTTTTT | CASSQESGTGSAGELFF | TRBJ2-2 | NA | TRBV4-1 | TRBD1
TGCGCCAGCAGGGGGACTAGCGGGAGGGAATCCAACGAGCAGTACTTC | CASRGTSGRESNEQYF | TRBJ2-7 | NA | TRBV10-2 | TRBD2
TGTGCCAGCAGTTTATCGGGGGGGAACACCGGGGAGCTGTTTTTT | CASSLSGGNTGELFF | TRBJ2-2 | NA | TRBV27 | NA
TGTGCCAGCAGTGTCTCACAGGGGAACGGCTACACCTTC | CASSVSQGNGYTF | TRBJ1-2 | NA | TRBV6-6 | TRBD1
TGTGCCAGCAGCTTTAGCAATGAGCAGTTCTTC | CASSFSNEQFF | TRBJ2-1 | NA | TRBV7-9 | NA
TGTGCCAGCAGCTTAGGGTATGGGGCCCATCAGCCCCAGCATTTT | CASSLGYGAHQPQHF | TRBJ1-5 | NA | TRBV7-9 | NA
TGTGCCAGCAGCTTATGGTCCAGGGACAGGGGTTCCACTGAAGCTTTCTTT | CASSLWSRDRGSTEAFF | TRBJ1-1 | NA | TRBV5-7 | TRBD1
TGTGCCAGCAGCCGCGACGGGAGGAACACTGAAGCTTTCTTT | CASSRDGRNTEAFF | TRBJ1-1 | once | TRBV5-4 | NA
TGCAGCGTCGCCGGGACAAGATATGGCTACACCTTC | CSVAGTRYGYTF | TRBJ1-2 | NA | TRBV29-1 | NA
TGTGCCAGCAGGCGGGCCACTGAAGCTTTCTTT | CASRRATEAFF | TRBJ1-1 | NA | TRBV7-9 | NA
TGTGCCAGCAGTACAGGGGGAAGCAACTATGGCTACACCTTC | CASSTGGSNYGYTF | TRBJ1-2 | NA | TRBV2 | TRBD1
TGTGCCAGCAGCCAAGATATCGCAGGGGGCCGATCCGGGGAGCTGTTTTTT | CASSQDIAGGRSGELFF | TRBJ2-2 | NA | TRBV4-2 | TRBD1
TGTGCCAGCAGCTTCGGGACTAGCGGGAGGGAGGCCTACAATGAGCAGTTCTTC | CASSFGTSGREAYNEQFF | TRBJ2-1 | NA | TRBV12-1 | NA
TGTGCCAGCAGCGGCCAACTAGCTCCTATCCCAGATACGCAGTATTTT | CASSGQLAPIPDTQYF | TRBJ2-3 | NA | TRBV9 | NA
TGTGCCAGCAGCTCGCCCCCCGGCGGGAGGGCCGGGGAGCTGTTTTTT | CASSSPPGGRAGELFF | TRBJ2-2 | few | TRBV7-8 | TRBD2
TGTGCCAGCAGTCCAAGACAGGATAGCTCCTACGAGCAGTACTTC | CASSPRQDSSYEQYF | TRBJ2-7 | NA | TRBV6-5 | NA
TGTGCCAGCAGCTTTGCGACAGTTAACTATGGCTACACCTTC | CASSFATVNYGYTF | TRBJ1-2 | few | TRBV7-2 | NA
TGCGCCAGCAGTGAGTTGCAGGGCCGCAATGAGCAGTTCTTC | CASSELQGRNEQFF | TRBJ2-1 | NA | TRBV10-2 | NA
TGCAGCGTTACTAGCGGGGGCACAAATACGCAGTATTTT | CSVTSGGTNTQYF | TRBJ2-3 | NA | TRBV29-1 | TRBD2
TGTGCCACCAGCAGAGATTCGAGCGGGAACACCGGGGAGCTGTTTTTT | CATSRDSSGNTGELFF | TRBJ2-2 | NA | TRBV15 | NA
TGTGCCAGCTCATCGGCCGGGGACGGGGAGCTGTTTTTT | CASSSAGDGELFF | TRBJ2-2 | NA | TRBV18 | NA
TGTGCCAGCAGCTTAGGGACAGGGGGCTACGAGCAGTACTTC | CASSLGTGGYEQYF | TRBJ2-7 | NA | TRBV13 | TRBD1
TGTGCCTGGAGTATACAGTCCACCGGGGAGCTGTTTTTT | CAWSIQSTGELFF | TRBJ2-2 | few | TRBV30 | NA
TGTGCCATCAGTGAGTCGGGACAGGTGGAAAATGAGCAGTTCTTC | CAISESGQVENEQFF | TRBJ2-1 | NA | TRBV10-3 | TRBD1
TGTGCCAGCAGGTTGGAGGGAAATTCACCCCTCCACTTT | CASRLEGNSPLHF | TRBJ1-6 | NA | TRBV7-9 | NA